The 6 T cell receptor beta chains reported below all come from one sample, sequenced in a study of T cell changes during pregnancy in multiple sclerosis. The repertoire was sequenced with immunoSEQ multiplex PCR; TCRdb's copy has only in-frame clones and lacks some. This table has 20,000 or so clones, roughly 90% appearing once. The starting material was CD8+ T cells from peripheral blood mononuclear cells, obtained in the third trimester of pregnancy. The receptors here all came from a female donor in good health, enrolled as a control in a pregnancy study.

J is TRBJ2-7 and V is TRBV2, with 11 bases identical to TRBD2. CDR3 length: 15 residues. V lost 8 bases to trimming and J lost 4 bases; unmatched junction nucleotides: 10. Germline V CDR1 and CDR2: SNHLY, FYNNEI. In DNA form, the CDR3 reads TGTGCCAGCGGATTAGCGGGGGGGGCCTTTTACGAGCAGTACTTC. This sequence encodes CASGLAGGAFYEQYF.

This chain connects TRBV27 to TRBJ2-2; a possible D gene is TRBD2 (6 bases). V lost 8 bases, J lost 0 bases, and 16 bases lay in between. Germline CDR1 MNHEY, CDR2 SMNVEV (reference sequence). The CDR3 loop spans 16 amino acids. The CDR3 nucleotides read TGTGCCAGCCGACAAACCGGACTATCGAACACCGGGGAGCTGTTTTTT. Translation: CASRQTGLSNTGELFF.

CDR3 sequence: CAISGSSGIWGEQFF. DNA of the CDR3: TGTGCCATCAGTGGGTCTAGCGGGATTTGGGGGGAGCAGTTCTTC. The rearrangement uses TRBV10-3 and TRBJ2-1; 9 positions match TRBD2. This CDR3 comprises 15 residues. Germline V gives CDR1 ENHRY, CDR2 SYGVKD. Trimming cost V 4 bases and J 10 bases; bases outside gene matches: 11.

V and J are TRBV4-1 and TRBJ2-7; 11 positions match TRBD2. The CDR3 loop spans 17 amino acids. V lost 4 bases, J lost 6 bases, and 14 bases stayed unmatched. Germline assignment: CDR1 MGHRA and CDR2 YSYEKL. As DNA, the CDR3 is TGCGCCAGCAGCCCCCTAGCGGGGGGCATATTCCCCCTCGAGCAGTACTTC. This encodes CASSPLAGGIFPLEQYF.

The chain joins TRBV13 to TRBJ2-7; D is possibly TRBD2 (5 bases). The V gene's germline CDR1 is PRHDT and CDR2 FYEKMQ (reference sequence). The CDR3 extends over 13 amino acids. V was cut by 5 bases and J by 1 base, with 9 bases left in between. The chain's CDR3 is CASSRGLSYEQYF. Here the CDR3 DNA reads TGTGCCAGCAGCCGCGGGTTGTCCTACGAGCAGTACTTC.

The chain links TRBV6-4 to TRBJ1-2; D might be TRBD1 (6 bases). The CDR3 covers 14 residues. Trimming left V 2 bases short and J 6 bases short, with 13 bases between. From germline, CDR1 is MRHNA and CDR2 SNTAGT. The CDR3 is CASSDGGRGNGYTF. Here the CDR3 DNA reads TGTGCCAGCAGTGACGGTGGCAGGGGTAATGGCTACACCTTC.